Listed here is a single TCR beta chain. The record originates from a study of Ad26.COV2.S vaccination and SARS-CoV-2 variants. As for the study in general: The donor belonged to the COV1001 Ad26.COV2.S trial arm.

Here immunoSEQ multiplex PCR was the method, and the copy in TCRdb shows in-frame clones only, minus some. The sample has about half a million clones; 80% to 90% are singletons. The treatment was: approximately 18 received Ad26.COV2.S at low or high dose, single or two shots; about five received placebo; per-sample allocation not given. It was on day 63 after the first vaccine or placebo injection that samples were taken. Wuhan-strain spike was delivered by a replication-incompetent Ad26 vector. The sequence was collected from a person aged 18-65 years who received the Ad26.COV2.S COVID-19 vaccine or a placebo. Source: peripheral blood, taken in a trial of Ad26.COV2.S vaccine versus placebo.

CDR3 loop: CAWAGGNYGYTF. The CDR3 nucleotides read TGTGCCTGGGCCGGGGGGAACTATGGCTACACCTTC. V is TRBV30 and J is TRBJ1-2; possible D gene TRBD1, 5 bases. CDR1 is GTSNPN and CDR2 is SVGIG in the germline V gene (reference sequence). V was shortened by 5 bases and J by 2 bases, with 9 bases between the two germline ends. The CDR3 has 12 residues.